This TCR beta chain originates from a study of blood T cell repertoires in COVID-19. Overall study: Researchers got acute and convalescent COVID-19 samples from the United States, Italy and Spain. T cells, B-cell-depleted T cells, or PBMCs provided the cDNA or gDNA that served as material.

Germline lookup yields CDR1 SGHAT and CDR2 FQNNGV. The CDR3 spans 17 residues. The V and J ends lost 5 bases and 6 bases, in that order; junction bases with no gene match: 10. Original methodology: Estimation of nucleated cell counts relied on the amplification of reference gene primers. The repertoire was sequenced with immunoSEQ multiplex PCR; TCRdb's copy has only in-frame clones and lacks some. V, J and clone size are those of that table, while D and trimming were read from the DNA. The table records roughly 40,000 clones, 81% of them present only once. This rearrangement joins TRBV11-2 to TRBJ2-1; 13 bases agree with TRBD2. Input material: peripheral blood. The sequence was collected from an elderly man with active or convalescent COVID-19. The CDR3 protein is CASSPGLAGYLANEQFF. The CDR3 coding sequence is TGTGCCAGCAGCCCGGGACTAGCGGGATACTTGGCCAATGAGCAGTTCTTC.